A single sample is the source of the 28 T cell receptor beta chains below, sequenced in a study of blood T cell repertoires in COVID-19. Some clones are missing from TCRdb's copy, which holds only in-frame ones; the method was immunoSEQ multiplex PCR. The table records 200,000 or so clones, approximately 85% of them present only once. Sequencing used peripheral blood. These receptor sequences come from a man aged 55 to 70 with acute or convalescent COVID-19.

The rearrangement uses TRBV4-1 and TRBJ2-7; D might be TRBD1 (6 bases). Looked up from germline, CDR1 is MGHRA and CDR2 is YSYEKL. CDR3 size: 15 residues. Trimming took off 0 bases at V and 6 bases at J, with 15 bases between the two ends. CDR3 loop: CASSQDGNRVAEQYF. CDR3 DNA: TGCGCCAGCAGCCAAGATGGTAACAGGGTCGCCGAGCAGTACTTC.

This clone came up once. The CDR3 protein is CASCQDFGTEAFF. The CDR3, as DNA: TGTGCCAGCTGCCAGGACTTCGGCACTGAAGCTTTCTTT. The chain couples TRBV18 to TRBJ1-1, with D uncertain. Germline V gives CDR1 KGHSH, CDR2 LQKENI. The CDR3 spans 13 residues. Trimming took 7 bases from V and 4 from J, leaving 13 bases between them.

The rearrangement links TRBV10-3 to TRBJ2-1, with 9 bases identical to TRBD2. The CDR3 consists of 16 residues. In germline, CDR1 is ENHRY, CDR2 SYGVKD. The V segment lost 2 bases and the J segment 4 bases; nucleotides outside the gene matches: 6. The CDR3 region has the DNA TGTGCCATCAGTGAGGCCGGGACTAGCCGTTACAATGAGCAGTTCTTC. This translates into CAISEAGTSRYNEQFF.

CDR3 sequence (DNA): TGTGCCAGCTCACCCCTCACCATCATACAGGGGAATACGCAGTATTTT. It specifies CASSPLTIIQGNTQYF. J is TRBJ2-3 and V is TRBV18, with 7 bases identical to TRBD1. Trimming took 3 bases from V and 7 from J; bases not matched to a gene: 13. The CDR3 extends over 16 amino acids. Per germline, CDR1 KGHSH and CDR2 LQKENI.

This clone was observed once. The CDR3: CSVEDGGESEQFF. The CDR3 DNA reads TGCAGCGTTGAAGATGGGGGGGAATCTGAGCAGTTCTTC. The V and J genes are TRBV29-1 and TRBJ2-1; 7 bases fit TRBD2. There are 13 residues in the CDR3. Germline V lookup: CDR1 SQVTM, CDR2 ANQGSEA. The V gene end was trimmed by 0 bases and the J gene end by 9 bases; junction bases not matched to a gene: 5.

The chain couples TRBV7-8 to TRBJ1-4; D call uncertain. The CDR3 spans 15 residues. The V end was cut by 5 bases, the J end by 3 bases, with 13 bases between. Per germline, CDR1 SGHVS and CDR2 FQNEAQ. The CDR3 reads CASSPRLTANEKLFF. CDR3 DNA: TGTGCCAGCAGCCCGAGGTTGACGGCTAATGAAAAACTGTTTTTT.

The chain has TRBV5-6 and TRBJ2-7; a possible D gene is TRBD1 (5 bases). The CDR3 sequence is 16 residues long. The V end lost 0 bases, the J end lost 6 bases, and 19 bases lay between the germline ends. Germline values: CDR1 SGHDT, CDR2 YYEEEE. The DNA for the CDR3 is TGTGCCAGCAGCTTGGGGCTGGGGCAGCAAAGGGGCGAGCAGTACTTC. It yields the protein CASSLGLGQQRGEQYF.

The chain has TRBV7-2 and TRBJ2-7; TRBD2 might be the D (6 bases). Germline CDR1 reads SGHTA; CDR2 reads FQGNSA. The CDR3 is 15 amino acids. V was trimmed by 0 bases and J by 4 bases, leaving 13 bases between them. CDR3 loop: CASSLAPGVGYEQYF. CDR3 sequence (DNA): TGTGCCAGCAGCTTAGCACCGGGAGTAGGGTACGAGCAGTACTTC.

The chain links TRBV29-1 to TRBJ1-2; TRBD1 matches 8 bases. Trimming at V came to 6 bases and at J to 7 bases, leaving 4 bases not matched to a gene. CDR1 SQVTM and CDR2 ANQGSEA come from the germline V gene. The CDR3 spans 11 residues. The CDR3 reads CSVTGGGGYTF. The CDR3 nucleotides are TGCAGCGTAACAGGGGGTGGTGGCTACACCTTC.

V gene TRBV28 combines with J gene TRBJ2-7; 7 bases map to TRBD1. The CDR3 length is 14 residues. J was trimmed by 0 bases and V by 6 bases; bases with no gene match: 5. Germline V gene data show CDR1 as MDHEN and CDR2 as SYDVKM. CDR3 bases: TGTGCCAGCAGCTCCGGGACAGCCTCCTACGAGCAGTACTTC. This sequence encodes CASSSGTASYEQYF. The whole variable domain, remainder taken from reference TRBV28 and TRBJ2-7, is DVKVTQSSRYLVKRTGEKVFLECVQDMDHENMFWYRQDPGLGLRLIYFSYDVKMKEKGDIPEGYSVSREKKERFSLILESASTNQTSMYLCASSSGTASYEQYFGPGTRLTVT.

The chain combines TRBV28 with TRBJ2-3, with 7 bases that match TRBD2. V gave up 7 bases and J gave up 6 bases; unmatched junction bases: 13. Germline V CDR1 and CDR2: MDHEN, SYDVKM. The CDR3 totals 15 residues. CDR3 amino acids: CASTGRDGRSDTQYF. Here the CDR3 DNA reads TGTGCCAGCACGGGGAGGGACGGGCGGTCCGATACGCAGTATTTT.

This clone was picked up one time. The gene calls are TRBV9 and TRBJ1-1; D remains ambiguous. This CDR3 is built from 15 residues. Trimming took 1 base from V and 3 from J, leaving 13 bases between them. CDR1 and CDR2 (germline): SGDLS, YYNGEE. DNA for the CDR3: TGTGCCAGCAGCGTAAAAACCGGGTCTGACACTGAAGCTTTCTTT. This translates into CASSVKTGSDTEAFF. Based on the CDR3 plus reference TRBV9 and TRBJ1-1, the full variable domain is DSGVTQTPKHLITATGQRVTLRCSPRSGDLSVYWYQQSLDQGLQFLIQYYNGEERAKGNILERFSAQQFPDLHSELNLSSLELGDSALYFCASSVKTGSDTEAFFGQGTRLTVV.

The rearrangement uses TRBV5-4 and TRBJ2-1, with 7 bases fitting TRBD1. Germline-derived CDR1 and CDR2 are SGHNT and YYREEE (reference sequence). The J segment lost 3 bases and the V segment lost 4 bases, leaving 16 bases of the junction unmatched. The CDR3 has 18 amino acids. The CDR3 coding sequence is TGTGCCAGCAGCCCTAAACCGCGCACCGGGACAGTCTACAATGAGCAGTTCTTC. The encoded protein is CASSPKPRTGTVYNEQFF.

The J gene is TRBJ2-7, the V gene TRBV16; D unclear. The CDR3 length is 13 residues. The germline V gene encodes CDR1 KGHSY and CDR2 FQNENV. V lost 3 bases to trimming and J lost 7 bases, with 13 bases between them. CDR3 sequence reads: CASSHQSGKEQYF. For the CDR3, the DNA is TGTGCCAGCAGCCATCAATCAGGTAAAGAGCAGTACTTC.

V and J are TRBV11-2 and TRBJ2-1; TRBD2 matches 7 bases. Looked up from germline, CDR1 is SGHAT and CDR2 is FQNNGV. The CDR3 runs 17 residues. The ends lost 7 bases at V and 5 bases at J; junction bases unmatched: 17. The CDR3 DNA is TGTGCCAGCACCCTAGGGCGACGGGAGGAGCCAGACAATGAGCAGTTCTTC. Protein sequence: CASTLGRREEPDNEQFF.

V gene TRBV7-6 combines with J gene TRBJ2-1, with D maybe TRBD2 (5 bases). V lost 2 bases, J lost 7 bases, and 12 bases lay in between. The CDR3 spans 14 residues. Germline V CDR1 and CDR2: SGHVS, FNYEAQ. The CDR3 region is CASSLRFPGNEQFF. The CDR3 DNA reads as TGTGCCAGCAGCTTAAGGTTCCCGGGGAATGAGCAGTTCTTC.

The chain employs TRBV21-1 and TRBJ1-1. TRBV21-1 is a recognized pseudogene. The CDR3 length is 12 residues. CDR3 loop: CASSKARNGAFF. CDR3 in DNA: TGTGCCAGCAGCAAAGCGCGGAACGGGGCTTTCTTT.

This clone was seen a few times. V is TRBV18 and J is TRBJ2-7, with D perhaps TRBD2 (5 bases). This CDR3 is 13 amino acids long. Germline V lookup: CDR1 KGHSH, CDR2 LQKENI. V was clipped by 4 bases and J by 2 bases, with 9 bases between them. The CDR3 DNA reads TGTGCCAGCTCACGACTATCTACCTACGAGCAGTACTTC. It encodes CASSRLSTYEQYF.

This clone was recorded once. V is TRBV28 and J is TRBJ1-1; D is ambiguous. V was pared by 7 bases and J by 1 base, with 4 bases between. The CDR3 is 11 amino acids. In germline, CDR1 is MDHEN, CDR2 SYDVKM. Here the CDR3 reads CASTGNTEAFF. The CDR3 nucleotides are TGTGCCAGCACCGGGAACACTGAAGCTTTCTTT.

The rearrangement uses TRBV6-2 or TRBV6-3 and TRBJ1-1, with TRBD1 as a possible D gene (6 bases). CDR3 length: 13 amino acids. Trimming pared 6 bases from V and 1 base from J, leaving 9 bases between. Germline lookup yields CDR1 MNHEY and CDR2 SVGEGT. This CDR3 reads CASSLQGNTEAFF. CDR3 DNA: TGTGCCAGCAGCCTACAGGGGAACACTGAAGCTTTCTTT.

The chain combines TRBV7-6 with TRBJ2-5; the match to TRBD2 covers 13 bases. Looked up from germline, CDR1 is SGHVS and CDR2 is FNYEAQ. After removal of 2 bases from V and 5 bases from J, the junction contained 2 bases not matched to a gene. The CDR3 consists of 15 residues. CDR3 coding DNA: TGTGCCAGCAGCTTATCGGGACTAGCGGGGGAGACCCAGTACTTC. This gives the protein CASSLSGLAGETQYF.

This rearrangement joins TRBV28 to TRBJ2-1; TRBD2 matches at 10 bases. CDR3 length: 15 amino acids. With 3 bases clipped from V and 9 bases from J, the junction kept 8 bases outside the gene matches. The germline CDR1 and CDR2 sequences are MDHEN and SYDVKM. The CDR3 region has the DNA TGTGCCAGCAGTTTTGAGACTAGCGGGTGGGGTGAGCAGTTCTTC. It specifies CASSFETSGWGEQFF.

The rearrangement links TRBV4-2 to TRBJ2-6; 12 positions match TRBD1. CDR3 length: 19 amino acids. J was trimmed by 4 bases and V by 4 bases; bases with no gene match: 11. Germline-derived CDR1 and CDR2 are LGHNA and YNFKEQ. CDR3 amino acids: CASSPMTRDRGPGANVLTF. The CDR3 coding sequence is TGTGCCAGCAGCCCAATGACACGGGACAGGGGGCCCGGGGCCAACGTCCTGACTTTC.

This clone was seen a single time. The chain is built from TRBV19 and TRBJ1-5; 7 bases fit TRBD1. The V gene's germline CDR1 is LNHDA and CDR2 SQIVND (reference sequence). This CDR3 is 15 amino acids long. The junction had 11 bases not matched to a gene; V was cut back by 5 bases and J by 7 bases. CDR3 coding DNA: TGTGCCAGTAGTCCCAGACAGGGCGATTCCCAGCCCCAGCATTTT. Its protein product is CASSPRQGDSQPQHF.

The chain has TRBV6-5 and TRBJ1-2, with D unclear. This CDR3 comprises 14 residues. Germline loops: CDR1 MNHEY, CDR2 SVGAGI. V was trimmed by 6 bases and J by 8 bases, leaving 19 bases between them. Written as DNA, the CDR3 is TGTGCCAGCAGACCCCCCGGGAATTTGAGAGGCTACACCTTC. Amino acids: CASRPPGNLRGYTF.

The chain links TRBV7-8 to TRBJ1-2; 11 positions agree with TRBD1. Germline V gives CDR1 SGHVS, CDR2 FQNEAQ. This CDR3 is 15 amino acids long. V gave up 5 bases and J gave up 4 bases; unmatched junction bases: 6. DNA of the CDR3: TGTGCCAGCAGCCCGAGGGACAGGGGGGGCTATGGCTACACCTTC. This codes for CASSPRDRGGYGYTF.

This chain uses TRBV6-4 with TRBJ2-2; D possibly corresponds to TRBD1 (6 bases). This CDR3 has 15 amino acids. Germline CDR1 reads MRHNA; CDR2 reads SNTAGT. Trimming took 2 bases from V and 5 from J, leaving 12 bases between them. The CDR3, as DNA: TGTGCCAGCAGTGACGGGTGGCAGGGGACCGGGGAGCTGTTTTTT. Protein: CASSDGWQGTGELFF.

The J gene is TRBJ2-7, the V gene TRBV27; 9 bases fit TRBD2. This CDR3 is built from 14 residues. CDR1 is MNHEY and CDR2 is SMNVEV in the germline V gene (reference sequence). J lost 9 bases, V lost 3 bases, and 9 bases had no gene match. The DNA of the CDR3 is TGTGCCAGCAGTTTGAGTTTTAGCGGGAGTAGGCAGTACTTC. Translated, it gives CASSLSFSGSRQYF.